The 31 T cell receptor beta chains listed next were all sequenced from one sample in a study of blood T cell repertoires in COVID-19. Clones were read by immunoSEQ multiplex PCR, and TCRdb kept only the in-frame ones, dropping some. Here the sample spans about 240,000 clones, around 90% being singletons. Sequenced input: PBMCs or T cells enriched from blood (not recorded which). The origin of the receptors is a woman in her 30s with acute COVID-19.

The chain employs TRBV11-2 and TRBJ1-1, with unresolved D. This CDR3 contains 12 residues. Germline V lookup: CDR1 SGHAT, CDR2 FQNNGV. Trimming cost V 5 bases and J 7 bases, with 11 bases left between them. The CDR3 DNA is TGTGCCAGCAGCCCCATGACTCGTGAAGCTTTCTTT. It specifies CASSPMTREAFF.

The chain is built from TRBV15 and TRBJ1-4; D gene uncertain. Germline lookup yields CDR1 LNHNV and CDR2 YYDKDF (reference sequence). The CDR3 has 16 residues. The V end was cut by 0 bases, the J end by 3 bases, with 11 bases between. The CDR3 DNA is TGTGCCACCAGCAGAGACGCCGGGAGGTCTAATGAAAAACTGTTTTTT. Translated: CATSRDAGRSNEKLFF.

This clone was found once. The rearrangement uses TRBV27 and TRBJ2-7; TRBD1 aligns across 12 bases. The CDR3 runs to 14 residues. The germline CDR1 and CDR2 sequences are MNHEY and SMNVEV (reference sequence). V lost 5 bases, J lost 4 bases, and 3 bases stayed unmatched. For the CDR3, the DNA is TGTGCCAGCAGTCAGGGACAGGGGGCTTACGAGCAGTACTTC. Translating gives CASSQGQGAYEQYF.

This rearrangement joins TRBV4-1 to TRBJ1-2, with TRBD1 matching 9 bases. The CDR3 totals 16 residues. Losses at the gene ends were 0 bases for V and 4 bases for J; bases not matched to a gene: 6. Germline V gene lookup returns CDR1 MGHRA and CDR2 YSYEKL. The CDR3 region is CASSQEETGGAYGYTF. As DNA, the CDR3 is TGCGCCAGCAGCCAAGAGGAAACAGGGGGCGCCTATGGCTACACCTTC.

CDR3 amino acids: CASSAGQYSNQPQHF. CDR3 DNA: TGTGCCAGCAGCGCGGGACAGTATAGCAATCAGCCCCAGCATTTT. V usage is TRBV7-9 and J usage is TRBJ1-5, with TRBD1 matching 7 bases. This CDR3 has 15 amino acids. CDR1 SEHNR and CDR2 FQNEAQ come from the germline V gene (reference sequence). The J segment lost 0 bases and the V segment lost 5 bases, leaving 4 bases of the junction unmatched.

The rearrangement joins TRBV28 to TRBJ1-5, with 9 bases fitting TRBD1. The CDR3 has 14 residues. The J segment lost 4 bases and the V segment lost 4 bases, leaving 2 bases of the junction unmatched. Germline V gives CDR1 MDHEN, CDR2 SYDVKM. The CDR3 reads CASSWDRENQPQHF. CDR3 sequence (DNA): TGTGCCAGCAGTTGGGACAGGGAAAATCAGCCCCAGCATTTT.

This sequence joins TRBV11-3 and TRBJ2-7; the D gene is possibly TRBD1 (5 bases). The V gene lost 2 bases and the J gene lost 1 base, with 6 bases spanning the gap. The CDR3 has 13 amino acids. Germline lookup yields CDR1 SGHNT and CDR2 YENEEA. The CDR3 protein is CASSLRGSYEQYF. CDR3 nucleotides: TGTGCCAGCAGCTTAAGGGGATCCTACGAGCAGTACTTC.

V and J are TRBV11-2 and TRBJ1-4; D uncertain. In germline, CDR1 is SGHAT, CDR2 FQNNGV. This CDR3 region has 15 residues. V was trimmed by 3 bases and J by 8 bases, leaving 16 bases between them. CDR3 residues: CASSFNAGFAEKLFF. The DNA of the CDR3 is TGTGCCAGCAGCTTTAACGCGGGCTTTGCGGAAAAACTGTTTTTT.

This clone was found once. V and J are TRBV6-1 and TRBJ2-7; 9 bases match TRBD1. J gave up 1 base and V 3 bases, and 4 bases lay outside the gene matches. CDR3 size: 15 residues. Germline-derived CDR1 and CDR2 are MNHNS and SASEGT. The chain's CDR3 is CASSERDRASYEQYF. Written as DNA, the CDR3 is TGTGCCAGCAGTGAGCGGGACAGGGCATCCTACGAGCAGTACTTC.

The chain couples TRBV11-2 to TRBJ1-1, with D hard to call. The CDR3 covers 15 residues. The V and J ends lost 4 bases and 4 bases respectively, with 16 bases between them. The germline CDR1 and CDR2 sequences are SGHAT and FQNNGV. CDR3 sequence: CASSSNDGVPTEAFF. In DNA, the CDR3 is TGTGCCAGCAGCTCCAATGACGGGGTGCCCACTGAAGCTTTCTTT.

The table lists this clone with a count of one. The rearrangement uses TRBV5-4 and TRBJ1-2; D not certain. V was trimmed by 3 bases and J by 5 bases, leaving 14 bases between them. This CDR3 has 14 residues. Germline V gene lookup returns CDR1 SGHNT and CDR2 YYREEE (reference sequence). This CDR3 is CASSSPGGFYGYTF. CDR3 sequence (DNA): TGTGCCAGCAGCTCGCCGGGAGGCTTTTATGGCTACACCTTC.

CDR3 protein: CATSAGRSERETQYF. CDR3 nucleotide sequence: TGTGCCACTTCAGCGGGGCGTTCTGAGAGGGAGACCCAGTACTTC. This chain joins TRBV24-1 and TRBJ2-5; TRBD2 matches 7 bases. Germline V gene lookup returns CDR1 KGHDR and CDR2 SFDVKD. V lost 10 bases and J lost 5; bases outside the gene matches: 15. CDR3 length: 15 amino acids.

The chain employs TRBV7-9 and TRBJ1-4; 7 bases align to TRBD1. Unmatched junction bases numbered 10, after V lost 4 bases and J lost 8 bases. The CDR3 covers 15 residues. Per germline, CDR1 SEHNR and CDR2 FQNEAQ (reference sequence). CDR3 amino acids: CASSSRTGVGEKLFF. The CDR3 region has the DNA TGTGCCAGCAGCTCTCGAACAGGGGTAGGGGAAAAACTGTTTTTT.

The rearrangement links TRBV29-1 to TRBJ1-1, with D unclear. The germline gives CDR1 SQVTM, CDR2 ANQGSEA. This CDR3 is built from 10 residues. V was clipped by 4 bases and J by 10 bases, with 10 bases between them. This CDR3 is CSVGASRAFF. The CDR3 DNA reads as TGCAGCGTTGGGGCTTCCCGAGCTTTCTTT. The full variable domain, in which reference TRBV29-1 and TRBJ1-1 provide the parts outside the CDR3, is SAVISQKPSRDICQRGTSLTIQCQVDSQVTMMFWYRQQPGQSLTLIATANQGSEATYESGFVIDKFPISRPNLTFSTLTVSNMSPEDSSIYLCSVGASRAFFGQGTRLTVV.

The chain couples TRBV7-9 to TRBJ1-1; 7 positions agree with TRBD1. The length of the CDR3 is 14 residues. Germline V gene data show CDR1 as SEHNR and CDR2 as FQNEAQ (reference sequence). Trimming cost V 3 bases and J 5 bases; bases outside gene matches: 6. The CDR3 region is CASSLNRGGTEAFF. For the CDR3, the DNA is TGTGCCAGCAGCTTGAACAGGGGAGGAACTGAAGCTTTCTTT.

The gene calls are TRBV6-1 and TRBJ1-3; D not certain. Germline V gives CDR1 MNHNS, CDR2 SASEGT. The CDR3 loop spans 13 amino acids. Trimming shortened V by 0 bases and J by 7 bases, and 7 bases separated the two germline ends. CDR3 nucleotide sequence: TGTGCCAGCAGTGAAGCGGAGCTTAACACCATATATTTT. This codes for CASSEAELNTIYF.

The rearrangement joins TRBV7-2 to TRBJ2-5; D remains ambiguous. CDR3 length: 11 residues. With 7 bases removed from V and 0 bases from J, the gap between germline ends came to 3 bases. Germline CDR1 and CDR2: SGHTA and FQGNSA. The CDR3 protein is CASTNQETQYF. The CDR3 nucleotides read TGTGCCAGCACCAACCAAGAGACCCAGTACTTC.

The chain is built from TRBV19 and TRBJ1-4; 7 nucleotides align to TRBD1. Trimming at V came to 7 bases and at J to 0 bases, leaving 11 bases not matched to a gene. Germline CDR1 reads LNHDA; CDR2 reads SQIVND (reference sequence). The CDR3 sequence is 17 residues long. The CDR3 DNA is TGTGCCAGTACCCTCGGGACAGACCGCGCAACTAATGAAAAACTGTTTTTT. Its protein is CASTLGTDRATNEKLFF.

This clone has only a few counts. The chain couples TRBV18 to TRBJ2-1; TRBD1 matches at 8 bases. The CDR3 contains 14 residues. The germline CDR1 and CDR2 sequences are KGHSH and LQKENI. The trim removed 4 bases at V and 5 bases at J, leaving 4 bases unmatched. The CDR3 region is CASSRQGRDNEQFF. CDR3 sequence (DNA): TGTGCCAGCTCACGACAGGGGAGAGACAATGAGCAGTTCTTC.

For the CDR3, the DNA is TGTGCCAGCAGCCAACCATACCAGGGGTCAGAGACCCAGTACTTC. This sequence encodes CASSQPYQGSETQYF. V usage is TRBV3-1 (or the pseudogene TRBV3-2) and J usage is TRBJ2-5; weak D call: TRBD1 (6 bases). The CDR3 is 15 amino acids. Between the trimmed V and J ends, which lost 2 bases and 4 bases, there was a span of 14 bases. Per germline, CDR1 LGHDT and CDR2 YNNKEL (reference sequence).

The chain couples TRBV6-5 to TRBJ2-2, with TRBD2 matching over 8 bases. Germline V gene sequence: CDR1 MNHEY, CDR2 SVGAGI. The CDR3 covers 15 residues. With 7 bases clipped from V and 7 bases from J, the junction kept 11 bases outside the gene matches. CDR3 sequence: CASKVVGGAVGELFF. In nucleotides, the CDR3 is TGTGCCAGCAAAGTTGTCGGGGGGGCCGTCGGGGAGCTGTTTTTT.

V is TRBV18 and J is TRBJ1-1, with a weak D call TRBD1 (5 bases). Looked up from germline, CDR1 is KGHSH and CDR2 is LQKENI. The ends were cut back, 2 bases at V and 5 bases at J, with 12 bases in the middle. The CDR3 is 14 amino acids. The CDR3, as DNA: TGTGCCAGCTCACCAGGCAGGGCCGGAACTGAAGCTTTCTTT. This gives the protein CASSPGRAGTEAFF.

The J gene is TRBJ2-7, the V gene TRBV5-1; D might be TRBD1 (6 bases). This CDR3 is 13 amino acids long. The V gene's germline CDR1 is SGHRS and CDR2 YFSETQ. The ends were cut back, 2 bases at V and 3 bases at J, with 9 bases in the middle. CDR3 DNA sequence: TGCGCCAGCAGCTTCTCAGGGGACTACGAGCAGTACTTC. Protein sequence: CASSFSGDYEQYF. Full variable domain (missing parts from reference TRBV5-1 and TRBJ2-7): KAGVTQTPRYLIKTRGQQVTLSCSPISGHRSVSWYQQTPGQGLQFLFEYFSETQRNKGNFPGRFSGRQFSNSRSEMNVSTLELGDSALYLCASSFSGDYEQYFGPGTRLTVT.

The V and J genes are TRBV19 and TRBJ2-1; no reliable D call. Trimming shortened V by 6 bases and J by 6 bases, and 15 bases separated the two germline ends. CDR1 and CDR2 (germline): LNHDA, SQIVND (reference sequence). The CDR3 spans 14 residues. Written as DNA, the CDR3 is TGTGCCAGTAGCCCCGTCGGTAGCTTCAATGAGCAGTTCTTC. Translating gives CASSPVGSFNEQFF.

This clone showed up just once. The V gene is TRBV6-2 or TRBV6-3, the J gene TRBJ2-2; a possible D gene is TRBD2 (5 bases). The V end lost 2 bases, the J end lost 0 bases, and 16 bases lay between the germline ends. The germline V gene has CDR1 MNHEY and CDR2 SVGEGT. The CDR3 is made up of 18 amino acids. CDR3 in amino acids: CASSYPRDGRANTGELFF. The CDR3 nucleotides read TGTGCCAGCAGTTACCCCCGGGATGGGCGGGCGAACACCGGGGAGCTGTTTTTT.

The chain combines TRBV5-1 with TRBJ1-1; D not certain. The germline CDR1 and CDR2 sequences are SGHRS and YFSETQ. The CDR3 runs to 16 residues. V shed 5 bases and J shed 0 bases, with 17 bases lying between them. The CDR3 nucleotides read TGCGCCAGCAGGGCGCAGGCCCTTATGTTGAACACTGAAGCTTTCTTT. This sequence encodes CASRAQALMLNTEAFF.

The rearrangement uses TRBV7-9 and TRBJ1-1; a weak D match, TRBD1 (5 bases). This CDR3 is built from 14 residues. The germline V gene has CDR1 SEHNR and CDR2 FQNEAQ (reference sequence). V lost 2 bases and J 1 base, leaving 8 bases between the germline ends. The CDR3 reads CASSLMGQNTEAFF. CDR3 DNA: TGTGCCAGCAGCTTAATGGGGCAGAACACTGAAGCTTTCTTT. Full variable domain (missing parts from reference TRBV7-9 and TRBJ1-1): DTGVSQNPRHKITKRGQNVTFRCDPISEHNRLYWYRQTLGQGPEFLTYFQNEAQLEKSRLLSDRFSAERPKGSFSTLEIQRTEQGDSAMYLCASSLMGQNTEAFFGQGTRLTVV.

V is TRBV18 and J is TRBJ2-7; 9 positions agree with TRBD1. Germline V gives CDR1 KGHSH, CDR2 LQKENI. V was clipped by 3 bases and J by 4 bases; unmatched bases: 4. The CDR3 consists of 14 residues. Here the CDR3 reads CASSPGTGWYEQYF. The DNA of the CDR3 is TGTGCCAGCTCACCCGGGACAGGGTGGTACGAGCAGTACTTC.

The chain is built from TRBV5-4 and TRBJ1-2; no reliable D call. CDR3 size: 13 residues. V dropped 3 bases and J dropped 0 bases, with 6 bases sitting between them. CDR1 is SGHNT and CDR2 is YYREEE in the germline V gene (reference sequence). The CDR3 loop reads CASSSGANYGYTF. DNA for the CDR3: TGTGCCAGCAGCTCGGGAGCTAACTATGGCTACACCTTC.

This clone was seen once. The V call is TRBV25-1, the J call TRBJ1-6; maybe TRBD1 (5 bases). Germline V gene sequence: CDR1 MGHDK, CDR2 SYGVNS. The V and J ends lost 6 bases and 0 bases respectively, with 15 bases between them. The CDR3 length is 17 residues. The DNA for the CDR3 is TGTGCCAGCAGGGAGGGAGACAGTCGCTCCTATAATTCACCCCTCCACTTT. This encodes CASREGDSRSYNSPLHF.

The genes are TRBV6-6 and TRBJ2-2; D is perhaps TRBD1 (6 bases). CDR3 length equals 15 residues. V lost 6 bases to trimming and J lost 7 bases, with 18 bases between them. CDR1 is MNHNY and CDR2 is SVGAGI in the germline V gene (reference sequence). The CDR3 loop reads CASRIHGQTHGELFF. CDR3 coding DNA: TGTGCCAGCAGGATACACGGACAGACTCACGGGGAGCTGTTTTTT.